What follows are 23 T cell receptor beta chains derived from one specimen sequenced in a study of T-cell memory formation after mild COVID-19. MiXCR was run by TCRdb on the 5' RACE reads, yielding one entry per CDR3 protein. The table includes more than 150,000 distinct CDR3 sequences, around 18% detected once. The sample comprised PBMCs or a T cell subset sorted from them (not recorded which). Source of these receptors: a man aged 18 to 30 who had mild COVID-19 (a few samples of this study predate the infection). Cell type and time point are not known.

This clonotype has only a few counts. This sequence joins TRBV2 and TRBJ2-2, with D perhaps matching TRBD2 (6 bases). CDR1 is SNHLY and CDR2 is FYNNEI in the germline V gene. V was trimmed by 6 bases and J by 4 bases, leaving 9 bases between them. CDR3 length equals 13 residues. CDR3 DNA sequence: TGTGCCAGCAGACAGGAGGGCACCGGGGAGCTGTTTTTT. Protein: CASRQEGTGELFF.

Only a few counts were recorded for this clonotype. The chain couples TRBV4-2 to TRBJ2-7, with TRBD1 identical over 10 bases. The ends lost 2 bases at V and 5 bases at J; junction bases unmatched: 6. The CDR3 loop spans 15 amino acids. Looked up from germline, CDR1 is LGHNA and CDR2 is YNFKEQ. The CDR3 DNA is TGTGCCAGCAGCCAACCCGGGACAGGGGCCGACGAGCAGTACTTC. It codes for CASSQPGTGADEQYF.

The rearrangement links TRBV5-1 to TRBJ1-1, with D tentatively TRBD1 (6 bases). The V gene lost 0 bases and the J gene lost 3 bases, with 9 bases spanning the gap. The V gene's germline CDR1 is SGHRS and CDR2 YFSETQ. The CDR3 is 14 amino acids. CDR3 protein: CASSLEQGYTEAFF. The CDR3 coding sequence is TGCGCCAGCAGCTTGGAACAGGGCTACACTGAAGCTTTCTTT. The whole variable domain, remainder taken from reference TRBV5-1 and TRBJ1-1, is KAGVTQTPRYLIKTRGQQVTLSCSPISGHRSVSWYQQTPGQGLQFLFEYFSETQRNKGNFPGRFSGRQFSNSRSEMNVSTLELGDSALYLCASSLEQGYTEAFFGQGTRLTVV.

V usage is TRBV12-3 or TRBV12-4 and J usage is TRBJ1-2; possible D gene TRBD1, 6 bases. The CDR3 sequence is 13 residues long. V was trimmed by 2 bases and J by 6 bases, leaving 10 bases between them. DNA for the CDR3: TGTGCCAGCAGTTTAACACAGGGAGATGGCTACACCTTC. Translated: CASSLTQGDGYTF.

The chain carries TRBV5-1 and TRBJ2-2, with D maybe TRBD1 (5 bases). V was shortened by 4 bases and J by 4 bases, with 17 bases between the two germline ends. Germline V gives CDR1 SGHRS, CDR2 YFSETQ. The length of the CDR3 is 16 residues. CDR3 DNA: TGCGCCAGCAGCCCTGACAGTCTTACGGGCACCGGGGAGCTGTTTTTT. It translates to CASSPDSLTGTGELFF.

This clonotype was seen a few times. The chain uses TRBV4-3 and TRBJ1-3, with 9 nucleotides matching TRBD1. Germline lookup yields CDR1 LGHNA and CDR2 YSLEER. This CDR3 has 14 amino acids. Germline trimming cut 5 bases from V and 1 base from J; bases unmatched to any gene: 0. CDR3 sequence: CASSGQGSGNTIYF. Written as DNA, the CDR3 is TGCGCCAGCAGCGGACAGGGGTCTGGAAACACCATATATTTT.

This clonotype was recorded at least ten times. The chain couples TRBV6-6 to TRBJ2-5; 10 positions match TRBD2. The CDR3 extends over 18 amino acids. V was clipped by 4 bases and J by 5 bases; unmatched bases: 16. The germline CDR1 and CDR2 sequences are MNHNY and SVGAGI (reference sequence). CDR3 DNA sequence: TGTGCCAGCAGTTTTCCCAGGGGTTCCCTAGCGGGGGCGGAGACCCAGTACTTC. Its protein product is CASSFPRGSLAGAETQYF.

This clonotype was counted a few times. V usage is TRBV23-1 and J usage is TRBJ2-7; perhaps TRBD2 as D (6 bases). TRBV23-1 is recorded as an ORF, its role being uncertain. The V end was cut by 6 bases, the J end by 4 bases, with 22 bases between. The CDR3 extends over 16 amino acids. The CDR3 DNA reads as TGCGCCAGCAGAGCCGTGTTCGCGGGACGGAGTTACGAGCAGTACGTC. Translation: CASRAVFAGRSYEQYV.

The V and J genes are TRBV18 and TRBJ1-1, with a possible D match to TRBD1 (6 bases). Germline assignment: CDR1 KGHSH and CDR2 LQKENI. V was trimmed by 1 base and J by 1 base, leaving 16 bases between them. The CDR3 is 17 residues long. For the CDR3, the DNA is TGTGCCAGCTCACCACAGATGTCGGGGGGCTGGAACACTGAAGCTTTCTTT. Residues: CASSPQMSGGWNTEAFF.

Many counts were recorded for this clonotype. The chain combines TRBV29-1 with TRBJ2-3, with D maybe TRBD2 (7 bases). Germline CDR1 reads SQVTM; CDR2 reads ANQGSEA. CDR3 length: 15 amino acids. Trimming shortened V by 3 bases and J by 3 bases, and 16 bases separated the two germline ends. The DNA of the CDR3 is TGCAGCGTTGACAGGCCGGGGGGCCTGACAGATACGCAGTATTTT. It encodes CSVDRPGGLTDTQYF.

This rearrangement joins TRBV6-2 or TRBV6-3 to TRBJ2-1; D remains unclear. Per the germline V gene, CDR1 is MNHEY and CDR2 is SVGEGT. The length of the CDR3 is 14 residues. Trimming took off 6 bases at V and 0 bases at J, with 9 bases between the two ends. The CDR3 loop is CASSYLRSYNEQFF. DNA for the CDR3: TGTGCCAGCAGCTATTTGCGCTCCTACAATGAGCAGTTCTTC.

This clonotype was seen only a few times. The chain has TRBV25-1 and TRBJ2-3; 15 bases line up with TRBD2. There are 16 residues in the CDR3. Trimming took 4 bases from V and 6 from J; bases not matched to a gene: 5. Looked up from germline, CDR1 is MGHDK and CDR2 is SYGVNS. CDR3 loop: CASSGTSGGALDTQYF. DNA for the CDR3: TGTGCCAGCAGTGGGACTAGCGGGGGGGCCTTGGATACGCAGTATTTT.

This sequence joins TRBV2 and TRBJ1-1, with a possible D match to TRBD1 (6 bases). The CDR3 runs 13 residues. V was pared by 3 bases and J by 6 bases, with 11 bases between. Germline values: CDR1 SNHLY, CDR2 FYNNEI. The CDR3: CASSEGGGSEAFF. CDR3 nucleotide sequence: TGTGCCAGCAGTGAGGGAGGGGGTTCTGAAGCTTTCTTT.

This clonotype was recorded at least ten times. The chain is built from TRBV20-1 and TRBJ2-3, with a weak D call TRBD2 (7 bases). Trimming took off 0 bases at V and 6 bases at J, with 16 bases between the two ends. Germline values: CDR1 DFQATT, CDR2 SNEGSKA (reference sequence). The CDR3 contains 15 residues. The CDR3 sequence: CSARDLRGGGDTQYF. The CDR3 nucleotides read TGCAGTGCTAGAGATCTGAGGGGGGGAGGGGATACGCAGTATTTT.

The chain has TRBV6-6 and TRBJ2-7; 7 nucleotides agree with TRBD1. Trimming removed 6 bases from V and 3 bases from J; junction bases left unmatched: 2. CDR3 length equals 12 residues. Per germline, CDR1 MNHNY and CDR2 SVGAGI (reference sequence). The CDR3 sequence is CASSPGGYEQYV. DNA of the CDR3: TGTGCCAGCAGCCCAGGGGGCTACGAGCAGTACGTC.

This clonotype appeared a few times. The J gene is TRBJ2-3, the V gene TRBV25-1; D remains ambiguous. Germline loops: CDR1 MGHDK, CDR2 SYGVNS. Trimming removed 6 bases at V and 1 base at J, with 2 bases between. The CDR3 length is 11 residues. The CDR3 region has the DNA TGTGCCAGCAGGCGCACAGATACGCAGTATTTT. Translating it yields CASRRTDTQYF.

This clonotype was seen only a few times. This chain connects TRBV20-1 to TRBJ2-7; D gene ambiguous. The CDR3 covers 15 residues. V was shortened by 0 bases and J by 4 bases, with 16 bases between the two germline ends. Germline assignment: CDR1 DFQATT and CDR2 SNEGSKA (reference sequence). This CDR3 reads CSARDPRAASYEQYV. The CDR3 DNA is TGCAGTGCTAGAGATCCTAGGGCTGCCTCTTACGAGCAGTACGTC.

This sequence joins TRBV10-2 and TRBJ1-5; D is perhaps TRBD1 (5 bases). Germline-derived CDR1 and CDR2 are WSHSY and SAAADI. V was pared by 3 bases and J by 0 bases, with 9 bases between. The CDR3 contains 15 residues. Here the CDR3 DNA reads TGCGCCAGCAGTGATCCCGGGGGTAGCAATCAGCCCCAGCATTTT. Residues: CASSDPGGSNQPQHF.

The table lists this clonotype with a few counts. The V call is TRBV7-9, the J call TRBJ2-5; D may be TRBD1 (6 bases). The V and J ends lost 4 bases and 5 bases respectively, with 14 bases between them. Germline CDR1 SEHNR, CDR2 FQNEAQ (reference sequence). This CDR3 has 14 amino acids. The CDR3 DNA is TGTGCCAGCAGCTGGTCCTCAGGGGCGGAGACCCAGTACTTC. It specifies CASSWSSGAETQYF.

This clonotype occurred many times. The rearrangement links TRBV5-5 to TRBJ2-3; D call uncertain. Germline V gene lookup returns CDR1 SGHKS and CDR2 YYEKEE (reference sequence). This CDR3 has 15 residues. The V gene lost 1 base and the J gene lost 2 bases, with 11 bases spanning the gap. This CDR3 reads CASSLHGILTDTQYF. For the CDR3, the DNA is TGTGCCAGCAGCTTGCATGGCATCCTCACAGATACGCAGTATTTT. The full variable domain, rest sourced from reference TRBV5-5 and TRBJ2-3, is DAGVTQSPTHLIKTRGQQVTLRCSPISGHKSVSWYQQVLGQGPQFIFQYYEKEERGRGNFPDRFSARQFPNYSSELNVNALLLGDSALYLCASSLHGILTDTQYFGPGTRLTVL.

About this clonotype itself: The junction does not match germline at one end; this may be a read error. V and J are TRBV3-1 and TRBJ2-7, with D possibly TRBD2 on 5 matching bases. This CDR3 has 11 amino acids. Germline CDR1 is LGHDT and CDR2 is YNNKEL (reference sequence). CDR3 loop: CASSHDYEEYF. The CDR3 DNA reads as TGTGCCAGCAGCCACGACTACGAGGAGTACTTC.

V is TRBV4-1 and J is TRBJ2-7; 7 bases fit TRBD1. J lost 9 bases, V lost 2 bases, and 7 bases had no gene match. Germline CDR1 and CDR2: MGHRA and YSYEKL. CDR3 length: 13 residues. The CDR3 DNA is TGCGCCAGCAGCCAATTAGGGGGCTCAGGGCAGTACTTC. Translation gives CASSQLGGSGQYF.

The CDR3 bases are TGTGCCATCCGGGGGACAGGAGACTCAGATACGCAGTATTTT. Translation: CAIRGTGDSDTQYF. This sequence joins TRBV10-3 and TRBJ2-3; TRBD1 matches 8 bases. This CDR3 spans 14 amino acids. Germline lookup yields CDR1 ENHRY and CDR2 SYGVKD. The ends lost 8 bases at V and 4 bases at J; junction bases unmatched: 8.